The 6 T cell receptor beta chains below come from one sample, sequenced in a study of blood T cell repertoires in COVID-19. Measured with immunoSEQ multiplex PCR; TCRdb has only the in-frame clones, and not every one. The profile covers 250,000 or so clones, with roughly 85% appearing a single time and 5% to 7.5% taken by the ten largest. The sample consisted of PBMCs or T cells enriched from blood (not recorded which). These receptors all stem from a woman aged 45-59 years who had been exposed to COVID-19.

The V call is TRBV18, the J call TRBJ1-3, with D maybe TRBD1 (5 bases). The CDR3 totals 16 residues. Per germline, CDR1 KGHSH and CDR2 LQKENI. V lost 2 bases and J lost 0, with 11 bases in between. As DNA, the CDR3 is TGTGCCAGCTCACCATACAGGCTCGACTCTGGAAACACCATATATTTT. Translation: CASSPYRLDSGNTIYF.

The chain uses TRBV7-2 and TRBJ1-2; 7 nucleotides line up with TRBD1. CDR1 and CDR2 (germline): SGHTA, FQGNSA. Trimming cost V 1 base and J 4 bases; bases outside gene matches: 6. The CDR3 is 15 amino acids. CDR3 amino acids: CASSLVDAGGYGYTF. The DNA of the CDR3 is TGTGCCAGCAGCTTAGTAGATGCAGGGGGCTATGGCTACACCTTC. The variable domain in full, with the rest retrieved from reference TRBV7-2 and TRBJ1-2, is GAGVSQSPSNKVTEKGKDVELRCDPISGHTALYWYRQSLGQGLEFLIYFQGNSAPDKSGLPSDRFSAERTGGSVSTLTIQRTQQEDSAVYLCASSLVDAGGYGYTFGSGTRLTVV.

V usage is TRBV6-5 and J usage is TRBJ1-1, with D perhaps matching TRBD1 (6 bases). Germline CDR1 MNHEY, CDR2 SVGAGI. V lost 5 bases and J lost 4, with 14 bases in between. The CDR3 runs 14 residues. Here the CDR3 reads CASSQQGWGTEAFF. As DNA, the CDR3 is TGTGCCAGCAGTCAACAGGGTTGGGGCACTGAAGCTTTCTTT.

This rearrangement joins TRBV19 to TRBJ1-1; no clear D. The V and J ends lost 10 bases and 4 bases respectively, with 22 bases between them. The CDR3 extends over 15 amino acids. Looked up from germline, CDR1 is LNHDA and CDR2 is SQIVND (reference sequence). The CDR3 region is CATSLAGGFSTEAFF. DNA of the CDR3: TGTGCCACGTCCTTGGCGGGTGGGTTTAGCACTGAAGCTTTCTTT. Together with reference TRBV19 and TRBJ1-1, the CDR3 gives the full variable domain: DGGITQSPKYLFRKEGQNVTLSCEQNLNHDAMYWYRQDPGQGLRLIYYSQIVNDFQKGDIAEGYSVSREKKESFPLTVTSAQKNPTAFYLCATSLAGGFSTEAFFGQGTRLTVV.

This rearrangement joins TRBV18 to TRBJ2-1, with a tentative D call TRBD2 (6 bases). The V end lost 3 bases, the J end lost 8 bases, and 11 bases lay between the germline ends. Germline assignment: CDR1 KGHSH and CDR2 LQKENI. This CDR3 has 13 amino acids. This CDR3 reads CASSPDSGDEQFF. The CDR3 DNA sequence: TGTGCCAGCTCACCGGACTCGGGGGATGAGCAGTTCTTC.

The genes are TRBV6-5 and TRBJ2-5, with D possibly being TRBD2 (6 bases). Germline V CDR1 and CDR2: MNHEY, SVGAGI. The CDR3 totals 14 residues. The V and J ends lost 5 bases and 7 bases respectively, with 17 bases between them. Here the CDR3 reads CASSLNELAGTQYF. The CDR3 coding sequence is TGTGCCAGCAGTCTTAACGAACTAGCTGGGACCCAGTACTTC.